A selection of T cell receptor beta chains follows, all from one sample in a study of OX40 agonist ivuxolimab in advanced cancers. The data were produced by immunoSEQ multiplex PCR, yet TCRdb's version contains in-frame clones alone and is incomplete. The table includes some 54,000 clones, approximately 87% detected once. The input for sequencing was CD4+ or CD8+ T cells sorted from blood, taken in a trial of the OX40 agonist ivuxolimab. The origin of the receptors is an adult with an advanced solid tumor such as melanoma, head and neck, liver or kidney cancer. The CDR3 runs from the conserved cysteine through the conserved F or W. The D gene is left open where the match is weak. The size of a clone is reported for some rows only, either as once, few or many, or as a class for expanded clones.

>NA|14|TRBJ1-6|TRBV27|once
CASSFRGYNSPLHF
TGTGCCAGCAGTTTTAGGGGATACAATTCACCCCTCCACTTT
>TRBD2|16|TRBJ2-1|TRBV6-1|NA
CASSEGERGAGNEQFF
TGTGCCAGCAGTGAAGGGGAGCGGGGGGCTGGGAATGAGCAGTTCTTC
>NA|14|TRBJ1-6|TRBV6-1|NA
CASTWSRGNSPLHF
TGTGCCAGCACCTGGAGCAGGGGTAATTCACCCCTCCACTTT
>NA|14|TRBJ2-3|TRBV7-6|NA
CASSLGQATDTQYF
TGTGCCAGCAGCTTAGGACAGGCCACAGATACGCAGTATTTT
>NA|13|TRBJ1-5|TRBV11-2|NA
CASSLEGVQPQHF
TGTGCCAGCAGCTTAGAAGGGGTACAGCCCCAGCATTTT
>NA|17|TRBJ1-1|TRBV30|NA
CAWRRFPSRVLNTEAFF
TGTGCCTGGAGGCGATTCCCCAGCAGGGTATTGAACACTGAAGCTTTCTTT
>NA|11|TRBJ2-3|TRBV29-1|few
CSVEFQNTQYF
TGCAGCGTTGAGTTTCAGAATACGCAGTATTTT
>NA|13|TRBJ1-2|TRBV6-6|NA
CASTADGNYGYTF
TGTGCCAGCACCGCCGACGGTAACTATGGCTACACCTTC
>TRBD1|15|TRBJ2-2|TRBV9|NA
CAIPFRDRVPGELFF
TGTGCCATCCCCTTCCGGGACAGAGTGCCCGGGGAGCTGTTTTTT
>NA|15|TRBJ1-1|TRBV5-4|NA
CASSGSGRLNTEAFF
TGTGCCAGCAGCGGCTCGGGCCGGCTGAACACTGAAGCTTTCTTT
>TRBD1|17|TRBJ1-5|TRBV7-7|NA
CARYEGRTGGSNQPQHF
TGTGCCAGGTACGAGGGCCGGACAGGAGGTAGCAATCAGCCCCAGCATTTT
>NA|14|TRBJ2-7|TRBV5-5|once
CASSLAVGTYEQYF
TGTGCCAGCAGCTTGGCAGTGGGGACCTACGAGCAGTACTTC
>NA|14|TRBJ1-3|TRBV4-2|once
CASSQRRGTDTIYF
TGTGCCAGCAGCCAACGCAGGGGCACGGACACCATATATTTT
>NA|14|TRBJ2-4|TRBV7-2|NA
CASSPGMVKNIQYF
TGTGCCAGCAGCCCAGGGATGGTCAAAAACATTCAGTACTTC
>TRBD1|14|TRBJ2-7|TRBV5-1|NA
CASSLVRGQNEQYF
TGCGCCAGCAGCTTGGTCAGGGGGCAGAACGAGCAGTACTTC
>NA|14|TRBJ1-1|TRBV6-9|NA
CASSYLKVNTEAFF
TGTGCCAGCAGTTATTTGAAGGTGAACACTGAAGCTTTCTTT
>NA|15|TRBJ1-1|TRBV5-1|NA
CASGPQGSGNTEAFF
TGCGCCAGCGGGCCACAGGGTTCAGGGAACACTGAAGCTTTCTTT
>NA|15|TRBJ1-1|TRBV6-5|NA
CASMPKGRLLTEAFF
TGTGCCAGCATGCCGAAGGGCCGCTTGCTCACTGAAGCTTTCTTT
>NA|14|TRBJ2-1|TRBV30|NA
CAVRGMTSYNEQFF
TGTGCCGTGAGGGGGATGACCTCCTACAATGAGCAGTTCTTC
>TRBD1|14|TRBJ1-1|TRBV6-1|NA
CASSSRQGRAEAFF
TGTGCCAGCAGTTCCCGACAGGGAAGGGCTGAAGCTTTCTTT
>NA|14|TRBJ1-1|TRBV5-1|few
CASSGDGENTEAFF
TGCGCCAGCAGCGGGGACGGGGAGAACACTGAAGCTTTCTTT
>NA|15|TRBJ1-2|TRBV2|NA
CASSEAPVGLQGYTF
TGTGCCAGCAGTGAAGCGCCTGTGGGGCTCCAGGGCTACACCTTC
>NA|14|TRBJ1-6|TRBV5-5|NA
CASSFDIRDSPLHF
TGTGCCAGCAGCTTTGACATCAGAGATTCACCCCTCCACTTT
>TRBD1|13|TRBJ1-2|TRBV28|NA
CASSLRDRDGYTF
TGTGCCAGCAGTTTACGAGACAGGGATGGCTACACCTTC
>NA|14|TRBJ2-3|TRBV2|once
CAIVRGFDTDTQYF
TGTGCCATCGTTCGGGGCTTCGACACAGATACGCAGTATTTT
>TRBD2|15|TRBJ2-5|TRBV6-5|NA
CASSKLAGAQETQYF
TGTGCCAGCAGTAAGCTAGCGGGGGCCCAAGAGACCCAGTACTTC
>NA|13|TRBJ1-2|TRBV18|NA
CASSPPPRGGYTF
TGTGCCAGCTCACCACCACCCCGGGGAGGCTACACCTTC
>TRBD1|13|TRBJ1-2|TRBV6-6|NA
CASRESTGGPHTF
TGTGCCAGCAGGGAAAGTACAGGGGGCCCCCACACCTTC
>TRBD1|14|TRBJ2-3|TRBV11-2|NA
CASSGNRGLHAQYF
TGTGCCAGCAGCGGGAACAGGGGGCTTCACGCGCAGTATTTT
>TRBD1|13|TRBJ1-5|TRBV6-6|NA
CASSSDRAQPQHF
TGTGCCAGCAGTTCGGACAGGGCTCAGCCCCAGCATTTT
>NA|15|TRBJ2-3|TRBV18|NA
CASSPPSGLTDTQYF
TGTGCCAGCTCACCACCGTCAGGCTTAACAGATACGCAGTATTTT
>NA|14|TRBJ2-3|TRBV4-1|NA
CASSQGVRTDTQYF
TGCGCCAGCAGCCAAGGCGTCCGGACAGATACGCAGTATTTT
>NA|18|TRBJ1-1|TRBV19|NA
CASSKGRLSGDMNTEAFF
TGTGCCAGTAGTAAAGGACGTTTGAGTGGGGACATGAACACTGAAGCTTTCTTT
>NA|14|TRBJ1-1|TRBV2|NA
CASNLDWGDTEAFF
TGTGCCAGCAATCTTGACTGGGGAGACACTGAAGCTTTCTTT
>TRBD1|15|TRBJ1-1|TRBV6-5|few
CASSYSPGGDTEAFF
TGTGCCAGCAGTTACTCGCCAGGGGGTGACACTGAAGCTTTCTTT
>NA|15|TRBJ2-4|TRBV6-5|NA
CASSLNRVAKNIQYF
TGTGCCAGCAGCCTAAACAGGGTAGCCAAAAACATTCAGTACTTC
>TRBD1|14|TRBJ2-2|TRBV2|NA
CASGGQGGTGELFF
TGTGCCAGCGGGGGACAGGGCGGCACCGGGGAGCTGTTTTTT
>NA|15|TRBJ1-1|TRBV5-1|NA
CASSPRTLTNTEAFF
TGCGCCAGCAGCCCCCGGACCCTTACGAACACTGAAGCTTTCTTT
>NA|10|TRBJ1-1|TRBV29-1|NA
CSVGEGQAFF
TGCAGCGTTGGAGAGGGCCAAGCTTTCTTT
>NA|13|TRBJ2-7|TRBV18|NA
CASSGQGAYEQYF
TGTGCCAGCTCGGGACAAGGAGCCTACGAGCAGTACTTC
>NA|15|TRBJ2-7|TRBV7-2|NA
CASSQVGGDTYEQYF
TGTGCCAGCAGCCAAGTAGGGGGGGATACCTACGAGCAGTACTTC
>NA|15|TRBJ1-3|TRBV29-1|NA
CSVLGVNYSGNTIYF
TGCAGCGTTTTGGGCGTAAATTACTCTGGAAACACCATATATTTT
>NA|15|TRBJ1-6|TRBV9|NA
CASSVDGGKNSPLHF
TGTGCCAGCAGCGTGGACGGAGGAAAAAATTCACCCCTCCACTTT
>NA|13|TRBJ1-1|TRBV6-6|NA
CATLRGASTEAFF
TGTGCCACCCTAAGGGGGGCGAGCACTGAAGCTTTCTTT
>NA|17|TRBJ2-6|TRBV5-1|NA
CASSPEGHSSGANVLTF
TGCGCCAGCAGCCCGGAGGGACACAGCTCTGGGGCCAACGTCCTGACTTTC
>NA|16|TRBJ2-2|TRBV5-1|NA
CASRHLQLTNTGELFF
TGCGCCAGCAGGCACCTACAACTTACGAACACCGGGGAGCTGTTTTTT
>NA|14|TRBJ1-3|TRBV5-1|NA
CASSLGGSGNTIYF
TGCGCCAGCAGCTTGGGGGGGTCTGGAAACACCATATATTTT
>NA|13|TRBJ1-1|TRBV5-1|NA
CASSKDQGTEAFF
TGCGCCAGCAGCAAAGATCAGGGAACTGAAGCTTTCTTT
>NA|20|TRBJ1-1|TRBV4-1|NA
CASSQDGLGDMSFFNTEAFF
TGCGCCAGCAGCCAAGATGGTTTAGGAGACATGTCGTTCTTTAACACTGAAGCTTTCTTT
>TRBD1|15|TRBJ1-4|TRBV5-1|NA
CASSTRQGAGEKLFF
TGCGCCAGCAGCACGCGACAGGGGGCAGGGGAAAAACTGTTTTTT